The 12 T cell receptor beta chains below were found in one sample sequenced in a study of blood T cell repertoires in COVID-19. Sequencing used immunoSEQ multiplex PCR; TCRdb keeps in-frame clones, though not all of them. This table holds roughly 350,000 clones, about 85% found once. Sequencing was done on a sample of peripheral blood. The receptors come from a woman aged 18-35 years with acute or convalescent COVID-19.

The V call is TRBV5-6, the J call TRBJ2-7; 9 bases line up with TRBD1. V was pared by 0 bases and J by 5 bases, with 6 bases of the junction left unmatched. The CDR3 is 15 amino acids. CDR1 and CDR2 (germline): SGHDT, YYEEEE. This CDR3 reads CASSLAGTGNDEQYF. DNA for the CDR3: TGTGCCAGCAGCTTGGCCGGGACAGGGAATGACGAGCAGTACTTC.

This chain uses TRBV7-2 with TRBJ1-3; D perhaps matches TRBD1 (6 bases). V lost 5 bases, J lost 8 bases, and 16 bases lay in between. The CDR3 has 14 amino acids. The germline CDR1 and CDR2 sequences are SGHTA and FQGNSA. The CDR3 here is CASSVFGEGDTIYF. The CDR3 region has the DNA TGTGCCAGCAGCGTCTTTGGGGAGGGGGACACCATATATTTT.

This sequence joins TRBV2 and TRBJ2-1, with 10 bases identical to TRBD2. The CDR3 is 16 amino acids. The V gene end was trimmed by 4 bases and the J gene end by 5 bases; junction bases not matched to a gene: 8. Germline loops: CDR1 SNHLY, CDR2 FYNNEI. The CDR3 DNA follows: TGTGCCAGCAGTGGGTCTTTAGCGGGAGGCCACAATGAGCAGTTCTTC. This codes for CASSGSLAGGHNEQFF.

V is TRBV28 and J is TRBJ2-1, with D possibly being TRBD2 (7 bases). The length of the CDR3 is 14 residues. V was shortened by 7 bases and J by 9 bases, with 19 bases between the two germline ends. Germline assignment: CDR1 MDHEN and CDR2 SYDVKM. DNA for the CDR3: TGTGCCAGCATCCCCGCCGGGGGGCTTAGTGAGCAGTTCTTC. Translating gives CASIPAGGLSEQFF.

The genes are TRBV9 and TRBJ2-7; 12 bases match TRBD1. Germline assignment: CDR1 SGDLS and CDR2 YYNGEE. The CDR3 is 14 amino acids. Germline trimming cut 4 bases from V and 5 bases from J; bases unmatched to any gene: 4. The CDR3 sequence is CASSRGQGAHEQYF. DNA of the CDR3: TGTGCCAGCAGCAGGGGACAGGGGGCCCACGAGCAGTACTTC.

The genes are TRBV27 and TRBJ1-1; D call uncertain. V was clipped by 3 bases and J by 10 bases, with 12 bases between them. The CDR3 contains 12 residues. Germline loops: CDR1 MNHEY, CDR2 SMNVEV (reference sequence). CDR3 protein: CASSFSGRRAFF. The CDR3 DNA is TGTGCCAGCAGTTTCTCTGGGCGCAGAGCTTTCTTT.

The chain links TRBV12-3 or TRBV12-4 to TRBJ2-5; D might be TRBD1 (5 bases). The CDR3 extends over 13 amino acids. The V end was cut by 4 bases, the J end by 7 bases, with 13 bases between. The CDR3 DNA reads TGTGCCAGCAGTTCAGGGTTATTGGGGACCCAGTACTTC. This codes for CASSSGLLGTQYF.

The rearrangement links TRBV6-1 to TRBJ1-1; TRBD1 matches 7 bases. Per the germline V gene, CDR1 is MNHNS and CDR2 is SASEGT. Trimming at V came to 0 bases and at J to 1 base, leaving 2 bases not matched to a gene. There are 15 residues in the CDR3. CDR3 sequence: CASSEANRGNTEAFF. The CDR3 DNA is TGTGCCAGCAGTGAAGCTAACAGGGGGAACACTGAAGCTTTCTTT.

The rearrangement joins TRBV6-5 to TRBJ1-3, with D perhaps TRBD1 (6 bases). Between the trimmed V and J ends, which lost 6 bases and 2 bases, there was a span of 11 bases. The CDR3 covers 14 residues. Germline CDR1 reads MNHEY; CDR2 reads SVGAGI. The CDR3 reads CASRDSTPGNTIYF. The CDR3 DNA is TGTGCCAGCAGGGACAGTACTCCTGGAAACACCATATATTTT.

The chain uses TRBV28 and TRBJ2-7; D may be TRBD1 (6 bases). With 2 bases removed from V and 6 bases from J, the gap between germline ends came to 8 bases. The CDR3 has 12 residues. CDR1 and CDR2 (germline): MDHEN, SYDVKM. The chain's CDR3 is CASSLGQSEQYF. The CDR3 coding sequence is TGTGCCAGCAGTTTAGGACAGAGCGAGCAGTACTTC.

V is TRBV3-1 (or the pseudogene TRBV3-2) and J is TRBJ2-1, with TRBD1 identical over 11 bases. V shed 2 bases, J shed 7 bases, and the junction held 4 bases outside the gene matches. The CDR3 contains 15 residues. CDR1 is LGHDT and CDR2 is YNNKEL in the germline V gene (reference sequence). CDR3 amino acids: CASSQRDRGNNEQFF. CDR3 DNA: TGTGCCAGCAGCCAAAGGGACAGGGGGAATAATGAGCAGTTCTTC.

This clone has a single count. The CDR3 sequence is CASTVQTGTGQPQHF. The CDR3 coding sequence is TGTGCCAGCACCGTTCAGACAGGGACGGGTCAGCCCCAGCATTTT. The rearrangement links TRBV6-5 to TRBJ1-5; 7 bases line up with TRBD1. With V trimmed by 7 bases and J by 6 bases, 12 bases remained unmatched. Germline CDR1 MNHEY, CDR2 SVGAGI. The CDR3 extends over 15 amino acids.